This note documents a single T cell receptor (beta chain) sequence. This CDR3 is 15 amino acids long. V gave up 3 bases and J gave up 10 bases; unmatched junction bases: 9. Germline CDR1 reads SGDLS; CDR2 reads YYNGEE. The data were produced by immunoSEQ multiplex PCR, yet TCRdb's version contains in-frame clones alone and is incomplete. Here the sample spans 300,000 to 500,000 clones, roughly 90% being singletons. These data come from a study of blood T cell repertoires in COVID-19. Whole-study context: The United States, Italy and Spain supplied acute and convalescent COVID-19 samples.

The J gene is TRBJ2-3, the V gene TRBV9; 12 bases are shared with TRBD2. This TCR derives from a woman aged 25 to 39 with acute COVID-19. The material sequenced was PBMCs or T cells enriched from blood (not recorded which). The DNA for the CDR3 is TGTGCCAGCAGCGCGATACTAGCGGGGGGACCCCCGCAGTATTTT. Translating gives CASSAILAGGPPQYF.